This T cell receptor (beta chain) was sequenced for a study of blood T cell repertoires in COVID-19. Study processing details: Amplification of reference gene primers provided the estimated nucleated cell counts. Assay used: immunoSEQ multiplex PCR; TCRdb lists only in-frame clones, some missing. That table supplies the V and J calls and clone size; D and trimming were determined from the DNA. The repertoire holds fewer than 400,000 clones, under 90% seen once, with over 1.5% in the top ten. On this clone itself: This same CDR3 is encoded by further DNA sequences in the sample.

There are 13 residues in the CDR3. CDR1 MNHEY and CDR2 SVGAGI come from the germline V gene. Trimming removed 0 bases at V and 4 bases at J, with 6 bases between. Sequenced sample: peripheral blood. The chain employs TRBV6-5 and TRBJ1-2; no reliable D call. The receptor comes from a woman in her twenties or thirties with COVID-19, enrolled during active disease. The CDR3 here is CASSYSPGYGYTF. Here the CDR3 DNA reads TGTGCCAGCAGTTACTCCCCGGGCTATGGCTACACCTTC.